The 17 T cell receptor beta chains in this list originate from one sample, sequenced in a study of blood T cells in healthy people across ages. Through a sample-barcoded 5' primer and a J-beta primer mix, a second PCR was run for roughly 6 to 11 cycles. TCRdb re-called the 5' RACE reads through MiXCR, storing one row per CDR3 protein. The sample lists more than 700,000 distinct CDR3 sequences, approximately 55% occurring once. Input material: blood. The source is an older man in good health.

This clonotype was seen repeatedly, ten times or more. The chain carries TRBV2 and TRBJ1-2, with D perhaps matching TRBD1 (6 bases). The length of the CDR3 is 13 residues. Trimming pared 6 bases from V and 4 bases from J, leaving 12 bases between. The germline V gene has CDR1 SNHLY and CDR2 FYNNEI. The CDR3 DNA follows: TGTGCCAGCAGCGCGGACAGCTCCTATGGCTACACCTTC. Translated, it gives CASSADSSYGYTF.

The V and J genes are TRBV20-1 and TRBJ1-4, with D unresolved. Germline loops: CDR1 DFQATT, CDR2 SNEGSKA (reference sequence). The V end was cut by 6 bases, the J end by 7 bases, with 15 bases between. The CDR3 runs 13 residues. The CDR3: CSAAGRVGEKLFF. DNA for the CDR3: TGCAGTGCCGCCGGCCGCGTGGGTGAAAAACTGTTTTTT.

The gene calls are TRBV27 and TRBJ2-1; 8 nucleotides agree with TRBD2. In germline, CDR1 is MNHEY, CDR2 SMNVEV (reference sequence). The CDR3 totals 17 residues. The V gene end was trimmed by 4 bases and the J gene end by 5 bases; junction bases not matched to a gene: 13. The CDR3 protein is CASSSPSSGRGDNEQFF. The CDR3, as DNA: TGTGCCAGCAGTTCGCCTTCAAGCGGGAGAGGGGACAATGAGCAGTTCTTC.

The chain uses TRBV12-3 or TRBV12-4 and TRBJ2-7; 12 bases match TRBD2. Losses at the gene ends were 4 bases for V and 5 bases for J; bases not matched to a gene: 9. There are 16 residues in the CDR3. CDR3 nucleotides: TGTGCCAGCAGTTCCGAGACTAGCGGGAGAATAAACGAGCAGTACTTC. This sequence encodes CASSSETSGRINEQYF.

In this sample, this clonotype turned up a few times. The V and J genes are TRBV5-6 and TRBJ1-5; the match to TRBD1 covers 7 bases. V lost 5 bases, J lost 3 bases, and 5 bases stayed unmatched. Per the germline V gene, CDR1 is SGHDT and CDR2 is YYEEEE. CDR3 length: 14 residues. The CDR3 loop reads CASSYGQVNQPQHF. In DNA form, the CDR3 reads TGTGCCAGCAGTTATGGACAGGTCAATCAGCCCCAGCATTTT.

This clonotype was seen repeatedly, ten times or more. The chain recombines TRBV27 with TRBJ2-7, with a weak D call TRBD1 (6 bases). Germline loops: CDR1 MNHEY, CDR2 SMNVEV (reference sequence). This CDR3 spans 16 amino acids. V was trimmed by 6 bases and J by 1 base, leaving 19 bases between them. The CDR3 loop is CASSNTGQPPSYEQYF. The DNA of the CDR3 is TGTGCCAGCAGCAACACAGGACAGCCACCGTCCTACGAGCAGTACTTC.

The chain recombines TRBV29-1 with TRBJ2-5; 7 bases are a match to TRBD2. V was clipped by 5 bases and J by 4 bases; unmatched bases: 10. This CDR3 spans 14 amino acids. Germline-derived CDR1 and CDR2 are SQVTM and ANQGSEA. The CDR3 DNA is TGCAGCGTTAGTGGGCCCCGCGGGGGAGAGACCCAGTACTTC. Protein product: CSVSGPRGGETQYF.

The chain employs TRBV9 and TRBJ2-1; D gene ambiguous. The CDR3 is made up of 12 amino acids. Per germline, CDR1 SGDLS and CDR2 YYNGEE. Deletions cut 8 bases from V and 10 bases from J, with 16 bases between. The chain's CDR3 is CARPRSLLEQFF. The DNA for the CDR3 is TGTGCCAGACCAAGGAGCCTTTTAGAGCAGTTCTTC. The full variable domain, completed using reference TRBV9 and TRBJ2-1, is DSGVTQTPKHLITATGQRVTLRCSPRSGDLSVYWYQQSLDQGLQFLIQYYNGEERAKGNILERFSAQQFPDLHSELNLSSLELGDSALYFCARPRSLLEQFFGPGTRLTVL.

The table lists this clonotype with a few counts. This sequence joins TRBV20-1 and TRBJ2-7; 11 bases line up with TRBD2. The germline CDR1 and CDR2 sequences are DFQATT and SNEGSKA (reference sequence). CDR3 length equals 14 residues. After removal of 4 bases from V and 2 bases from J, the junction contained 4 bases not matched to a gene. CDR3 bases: TGCAGTGCTACACTAGCGGGAGTGGCCTACGAGCAGTACTTC. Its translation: CSATLAGVAYEQYF.

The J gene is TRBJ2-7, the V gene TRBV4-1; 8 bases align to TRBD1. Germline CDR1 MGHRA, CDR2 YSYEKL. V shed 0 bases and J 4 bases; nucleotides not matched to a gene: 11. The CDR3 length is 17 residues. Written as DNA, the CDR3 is TGCGCCAGCAGCCAAGAAATTGAAGGACAGGGAAGATACGAGCAGTACTTC. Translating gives CASSQEIEGQGRYEQYF.

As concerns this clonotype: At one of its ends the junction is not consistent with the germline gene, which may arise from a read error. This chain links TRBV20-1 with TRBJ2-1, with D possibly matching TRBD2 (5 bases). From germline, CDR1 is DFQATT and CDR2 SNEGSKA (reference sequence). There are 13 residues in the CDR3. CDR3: CSASLAGSNVQFF. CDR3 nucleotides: TGCAGTGCTAGTTTGGCGGGTAGCAATGTGCAGTTCTTC.

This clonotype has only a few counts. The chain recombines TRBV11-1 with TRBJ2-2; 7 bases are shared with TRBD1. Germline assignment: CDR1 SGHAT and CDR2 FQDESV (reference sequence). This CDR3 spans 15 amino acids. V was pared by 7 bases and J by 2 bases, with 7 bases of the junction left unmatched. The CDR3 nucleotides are TGTGCCAGCACCGATGGGACAGTCAACACCGGGGAGCTGTTTTTT. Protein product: CASTDGTVNTGELFF.

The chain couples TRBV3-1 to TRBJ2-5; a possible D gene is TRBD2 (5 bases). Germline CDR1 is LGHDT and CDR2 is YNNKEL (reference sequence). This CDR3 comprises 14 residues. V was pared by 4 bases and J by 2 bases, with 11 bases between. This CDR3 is CASSLPGSQETQYF. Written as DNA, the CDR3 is TGTGCCAGCAGCCTCCCGGGGTCTCAAGAGACCCAGTACTTC.

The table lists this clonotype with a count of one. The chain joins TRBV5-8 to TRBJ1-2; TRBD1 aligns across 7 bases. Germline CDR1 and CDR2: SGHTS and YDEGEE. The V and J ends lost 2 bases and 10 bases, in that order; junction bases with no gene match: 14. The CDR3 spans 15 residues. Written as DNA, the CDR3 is TGTGCCAGCAGCTTCGAACCTCCCCGGACAGGTCCCTACACCTTC. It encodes CASSFEPPRTGPYTF.

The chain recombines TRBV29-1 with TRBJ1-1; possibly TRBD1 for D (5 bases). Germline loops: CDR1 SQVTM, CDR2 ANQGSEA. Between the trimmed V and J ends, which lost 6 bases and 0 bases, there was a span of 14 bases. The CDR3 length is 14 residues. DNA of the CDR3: TGCAGCGTCCGGGGACCCAGGGTGAACACTGAAGCTTTCTTT. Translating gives CSVRGPRVNTEAFF.

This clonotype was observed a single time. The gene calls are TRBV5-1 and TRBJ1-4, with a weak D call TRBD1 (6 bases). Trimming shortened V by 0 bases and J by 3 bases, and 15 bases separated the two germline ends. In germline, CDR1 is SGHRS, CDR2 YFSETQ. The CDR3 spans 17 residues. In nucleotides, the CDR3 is TGCGCCAGCAGCTTGGGTGCGTCAGGGGCACCTAATGAAAAACTGTTTTTT. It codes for CASSLGASGAPNEKLFF.

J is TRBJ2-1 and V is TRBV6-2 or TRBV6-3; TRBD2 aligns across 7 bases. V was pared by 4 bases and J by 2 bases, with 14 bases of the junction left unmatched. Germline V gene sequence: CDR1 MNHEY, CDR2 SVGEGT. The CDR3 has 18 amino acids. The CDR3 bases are TGTGCCAGCAGTTCCCCCTCCCTGCGGGAGAGACCCTACAATGAGCAGTTCTTC. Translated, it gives CASSSPSLRERPYNEQFF.